Listed below are T cell receptor beta chains from one sample, sequenced in a study of blood T cell repertoires in COVID-19. The repertoire was sequenced with immunoSEQ multiplex PCR; TCRdb's copy has only in-frame clones and lacks some. The repertoire holds around 340,000 clones, with around four fifths as singletons. The sample taken for sequencing was peripheral blood. All receptors come from a man aged 25 to 40 with active or convalescent COVID-19. Both conserved end residues are part of each CDR3. The order of the fields is clone size, CDR3 length, D gene, J gene, V gene, CDR3 DNA, CDR3 protein. The D gene is left open where the match is weak. Where a row states a size, it is once, few, many or the class of an expanded clone; other rows omit it.

>-|16|-|TRBJ2-7|TRBV24-1
TGTGCCACCAGTGATCCCCAAGAGGGATTAGGCTACGAGCAGTACTTC
CATSDPQEGLGYEQYF
>once|15|TRBD1|TRBJ1-4|TRBV7-8
TGTGCCAGCAGCAACCTCCAGGGGGTGGGCGAAAAACTGTTTTTT
CASSNLQGVGEKLFF
>few|13|TRBD2|TRBJ2-7|TRBV11-2
TGTGCCAGCAGCTCGGGACTAGATTACGAGCAGTACTTC
CASSSGLDYEQYF
>-|13|TRBD1|TRBJ1-1|TRBV5-1
TGCGCCAGCAGCCTAGGGACAGTCACTGAAGCTTTCTTT
CASSLGTVTEAFF
>-|11|-|TRBJ1-1|TRBV18
TGTGCCAGCTCACTACAGACTGAAGCTTTCTTT
CASSLQTEAFF
>-|14|-|TRBJ1-1|TRBV6-1
TGTGCCAGCAGTGAAACAGCTATGAACACTGAAGCTTTCTTT
CASSETAMNTEAFF
>-|12|-|TRBJ2-5|TRBV12-3/TRBV12-4
TGTGCCAGCACTAACAGGGCGGAGACCCAGTACTTC
CASTNRAETQYF
>-|15|TRBD1|TRBJ1-5|TRBV5-6
TGTGCCAGCAGCTTGGCCGACAGGGGATGGCAGCCCCAGCATTTT
CASSLADRGWQPQHF
>once|15|TRBD1|TRBJ2-5|TRBV28
TGTGCCAGCACCCCCGGGACAGGGGTTCAAGAGACCCAGTACTTC
CASTPGTGVQETQYF
>-|14|TRBD1|TRBJ1-1|TRBV7-9
TGTGCCAGCAGCTCCAGGACAGGGGGGACTGAAGCTTTCTTT
CASSSRTGGTEAFF
>-|16|-|TRBJ2-3|TRBV4-2
TGTGCCAGCAGCCAAGATTGGGAGGTGCCCACAGATACGCAGTATTTT
CASSQDWEVPTDTQYF
>-|12|-|TRBJ2-7|TRBV30
TGTGCCTGGAGTGGGACACCGGCAGAGCAGTACTTC
CAWSGTPAEQYF
>few|17|-|TRBJ1-2|TRBV6-1
TGTGCCAGCAGTGAAGATGGTTGGGGCGGGGTGAATAGGGGCTACACCTTC
CASSEDGWGGVNRGYTF
>-|13|TRBD2|TRBJ2-3|TRBV30
TGTGCCTGGGGGACTAGCGGCACAGATACGCAGTATTTT
CAWGTSGTDTQYF
>-|16|TRBD2|TRBJ2-1|TRBV7-2
TGTGCCAGCAGCTTAGGTGGCGGGGGGACCGACAATGAGCAGTTCTTC
CASSLGGGGTDNEQFF
>-|13|-|TRBJ2-7|TRBV7-2
TGTGCCAGCAGCTCGGACAGCGAGGACGAGCAGTACTTC
CASSSDSEDEQYF
>-|15|TRBD1|TRBJ1-1|TRBV28
TGTGCCAGCAGCTCTGGGGACAGCCACGGCACTGAAGCTTTCTTT
CASSSGDSHGTEAFF